Listed here are 11 T cell receptor beta chains from one sample, sequenced in a study of cytomegalovirus exposure and HLA in healthy donors. PCR employed 60 Vbeta and 13 Jbeta primers. Clones were read by immunoSEQ multiplex PCR, and TCRdb kept only the in-frame ones, dropping some. The top ten clones hold roughly 1% of a sample with some 130,000 clones, 60% to 80% of them seen once. Sequencing was performed on PBMCs. Receptor source: a woman aged 55-70 years in good health and CMV-seronegative.

This clone was seen once. CDR3 in DNA: TGTGCCAGCAGCCGGACAGCCCTGAACACTGAAGCTTTCTTT. Its translation is CASSRTALNTEAFF. The V and J genes are TRBV6-6 and TRBJ1-1; TRBD1 might be the D (6 bases). V was clipped by 6 bases and J by 0 bases, with 11 bases between them. This CDR3 has 14 residues. Per the germline V gene, CDR1 is MNHNY and CDR2 is SVGAGI (reference sequence).

The V gene is TRBV6-5, the J gene TRBJ2-7, with TRBD1 identical over 9 bases. Germline V gene lookup returns CDR1 MNHEY and CDR2 SVGAGI. V lost 6 bases, J lost 4 bases, and 7 bases stayed unmatched. The CDR3 contains 14 residues. This CDR3 is CASSTGTGTYEQYF. The CDR3 DNA follows: TGTGCCAGCAGCACCGGGACAGGGACTTACGAGCAGTACTTC.

In DNA form, the CDR3 reads TGTGCCAGCAGGGGACAGGCCCGCTCTGGGGCCAACGTCCTGACTTTC. It encodes CASRGQARSGANVLTF. This sequence joins TRBV7-9 and TRBJ2-6; 8 positions match TRBD1. Germline V gene data show CDR1 as SEHNR and CDR2 as FQNEAQ (reference sequence). This CDR3 is built from 16 residues. Trimming removed 6 bases from V and 0 bases from J; junction bases left unmatched: 4.

Only one count was recorded for this clone. V gene TRBV5-4 combines with J gene TRBJ1-6, with 8 bases fitting TRBD1. The trim removed 4 bases at V and 10 bases at J, leaving 16 bases unmatched. This CDR3 comprises 17 residues. Germline V gene sequence: CDR1 SGHNT, CDR2 YYREEE (reference sequence). This CDR3 is CASSRVGSDRVGSPLHF. CDR3 nucleotides: TGTGCCAGCAGCCGGGTGGGTTCGGACAGGGTAGGATCACCCCTCCACTTT.

The chain recombines TRBV5-1 with TRBJ2-1; 10 nucleotides line up with TRBD2. V gave up 4 bases and J gave up 8 bases; unmatched junction bases: 9. The germline V gene encodes CDR1 SGHRS and CDR2 YFSETQ. The CDR3 covers 15 residues. The CDR3 sequence is CASSVLAGGGDEQFF. The CDR3 DNA reads as TGCGCCAGCAGCGTATTAGCGGGAGGTGGCGATGAGCAGTTCTTC.

The CDR3 region is CASTPGRGGEQYF. The CDR3, as DNA: TGTGCCAGCACTCCGGGCAGGGGTGGAGAGCAGTACTTC. The chain links TRBV28 to TRBJ2-7, with a possible D match to TRBD1 (6 bases). CDR3 length equals 13 residues. V lost 7 bases and J lost 7, with 17 bases in between. Germline V CDR1 and CDR2: MDHEN, SYDVKM.

DNA for the CDR3: TGTGCCAGCAGCTTACTAGGACAAATGAACACTGAAGCTTTCTTT. Encoded protein: CASSLLGQMNTEAFF. The chain carries TRBV7-9 and TRBJ1-1; D might be TRBD1 (5 bases). Germline CDR1 SEHNR, CDR2 FQNEAQ (reference sequence). The CDR3 has 15 amino acids. Trimming removed 2 bases from V and 0 bases from J, with 10 bases in between.

This clone has more than one count but fewer than ten. One end of the junction fails to match germline, which may point to a read error. This chain links TRBV6-6 with TRBJ1-1, with D unclear. From germline, CDR1 is MNHNY and CDR2 SVGAGI (reference sequence). The CDR3 loop spans 13 amino acids. The CDR3 coding sequence is TGTGCCATCAGTTCCTTAATGAACACTGAAGCTTTCTTT. Translated, it gives CAISSLMNTEAFF.

The V call is TRBV7-9, the J call TRBJ2-1, with 8 bases matching TRBD1. J was trimmed by 3 bases and V by 6 bases; bases with no gene match: 7. Germline V gene sequence: CDR1 SEHNR, CDR2 FQNEAQ (reference sequence). CDR3 size: 15 residues. The CDR3 spells CASSRLGQGYNEQFF. The CDR3 coding sequence is TGTGCCAGCAGTCGCCTCGGACAGGGCTACAATGAGCAGTTCTTC.

The chain couples TRBV4-1 to TRBJ2-6; D is uncertain. Germline CDR1 and CDR2: MGHRA and YSYEKL. The CDR3 covers 16 residues. Trimming pared 0 bases from V and 2 bases from J, leaving 8 bases between. The CDR3 loop reads CASSQDPLPGANVLTF. DNA for the CDR3: TGCGCCAGCAGCCAAGATCCCCTACCTGGGGCCAACGTCCTGACTTTC.

CDR3 bases: TGTGCCAGCAGCTTTGAGAGTTCAGATACGCAGTATTTT. This gives the protein CASSFESSDTQYF. This chain links TRBV5-4 with TRBJ2-3; D unclear. Germline CDR1 reads SGHNT; CDR2 reads YYREEE (reference sequence). Trimming cost V 2 bases and J 4 bases, with 8 bases left between them. The CDR3 has 13 amino acids.